Listed here are 29 T cell receptor beta chains from one sample, sequenced in a study of patients and donors after allogeneic stem cell transplantation. TCRdb re-analysed the RT-PCR reads in MiXCR, keeping a single row per CDR3 protein. The table lists approximately 170,000 distinct CDR3 sequences, nearly 25% of them singletons. The sample was blood, either unsorted or a sorted T cell fraction (not recorded which). Every receptor here comes from a human donor who was either an allogeneic HSCT recipient or a stem cell or donor lymphocyte infusion donor (not recorded which). It is not recorded whose cells these are; they may come from a transplant donor.

This clonotype has ten or more counts. The rearrangement joins TRBV5-1 to TRBJ1-5; possible D gene TRBD1, 6 bases. This CDR3 contains 16 residues. Trimming removed 0 bases at V and 5 bases at J, with 15 bases between. Germline values: CDR1 SGHRS, CDR2 YFSETQ. CDR3 DNA sequence: TGCGCCAGCAGCTTGGCGCCGGGACAAAGACATCAGCCCCAGCATTTT. Translating gives CASSLAPGQRHQPQHF.

The rearrangement links TRBV2 to TRBJ2-2, with 7 bases lining up with TRBD1. Germline-derived CDR1 and CDR2 are SNHLY and FYNNEI. The CDR3 consists of 14 residues. The V and J ends lost 8 bases and 5 bases, in that order; junction bases with no gene match: 8. CDR3 in amino acids: CASADRVSTGELFF. DNA of the CDR3: TGTGCCAGCGCCGACAGGGTATCAACCGGGGAGCTGTTTTTT.

This rearrangement joins TRBV9 to TRBJ2-2; D gene unclear. The ends were cut back, 4 bases at V and 0 bases at J, with 7 bases in the middle. The germline CDR1 and CDR2 sequences are SGDLS and YYNGEE. The CDR3 contains 14 residues. Written as DNA, the CDR3 is TGTGCCAGCAGCTTCGACACGAACACCGGGGAGCTGTTTTTT. Its protein is CASSFDTNTGELFF.

The CDR3 loop reads CASSLGRGVYEQYF. The CDR3 DNA follows: TGTGCCAGCAGTTTAGGCAGGGGTGTCTACGAGCAGTACTTC. The chain recombines TRBV12-3 or TRBV12-4 with TRBJ2-7, with D possibly TRBD1 on 6 matching bases. Trimming pared 1 base from V and 3 bases from J, leaving 10 bases between. The CDR3 loop spans 14 amino acids.

This clonotype was seen only a few times. This chain uses TRBV5-6 with TRBJ1-2, with D hard to call. Germline CDR1 and CDR2: SGHDT and YYEEEE. The V gene lost 7 bases and the J gene lost 8 bases, with 15 bases spanning the gap. There are 12 residues in the CDR3. The CDR3 nucleotides are TGTGCCAGCTTCGGAGACACGACGGGCTACACCTTC. Translation gives CASFGDTTGYTF.

V and J are TRBV6-5 and TRBJ1-4; D is uncertain. Germline-derived CDR1 and CDR2 are MNHEY and SVGAGI. There are 13 residues in the CDR3. V lost 10 bases and J lost 3, with 12 bases in between. The CDR3 nucleotides read TGTGCCACCACGGCTAATGCTAATGAAAAACTGTTTTTT. The encoded protein is CATTANANEKLFF.

Only one count was recorded for this clonotype. The chain employs TRBV12-3 or TRBV12-4 and TRBJ2-3, with D unclear. Trimming took off 5 bases at V and 2 bases at J, with 8 bases between the two ends. The CDR3 totals 13 residues. Here the CDR3 reads CASSTITTDTQYF. The DNA for the CDR3 is TGTGCCAGCAGTACGATTACCACAGATACGCAGTATTTT.

The chain uses TRBV7-2 and TRBJ1-1, with D possibly being TRBD1 (6 bases). This CDR3 spans 15 amino acids. Germline V gene sequence: CDR1 SGHTA, CDR2 FQGNSA. The V end was cut by 7 bases, the J end by 4 bases, with 19 bases between. The CDR3 nucleotides are TGTGCCAGCACCAACAGGGCGGGGTGGGTCACTGAAGCTTTCTTT. Protein product: CASTNRAGWVTEAFF.

The genes are TRBV20-1 and TRBJ1-5; 9 positions match TRBD1. CDR3 size: 14 residues. V was pared by 5 bases and J by 1 base, with 3 bases of the junction left unmatched. The germline V gene has CDR1 DFQATT and CDR2 SNEGSKA (reference sequence). The CDR3 region is CSAGDRVSNQPQHF. In nucleotides, the CDR3 is TGCAGTGCTGGGGACAGGGTGAGCAATCAGCCCCAGCATTTT.

V is TRBV25-1 and J is TRBJ2-4, with 7 bases aligning to TRBD1. Germline V CDR1 and CDR2: MGHDK, SYGVNS. The junction had 2 bases not matched to a gene; V was cut back by 3 bases and J by 0 bases. The CDR3 runs to 15 residues. CDR3 in DNA: TGTGCCAGCAGTGAGACAGGGCTAGCCAAAAACATTCAGTACTTC. Amino acids: CASSETGLAKNIQYF.

The chain has TRBV5-1 and TRBJ2-7, with 9 bases matching TRBD1. The CDR3 has 14 amino acids. Germline CDR1 SGHRS, CDR2 YFSETQ. After removal of 4 bases from V and 4 bases from J, the junction contained 6 bases not matched to a gene. Here the CDR3 reads CASSPSTGGYEQYF. The DNA of the CDR3 is TGCGCCAGCAGCCCTTCGACAGGGGGGTACGAGCAGTACTTC.

The chain employs TRBV14 and TRBJ1-2, with 10 nucleotides matching TRBD1. Looked up from germline, CDR1 is SGHDN and CDR2 is FVKESK. With V trimmed by 8 bases and J by 7 bases, 4 bases remained unmatched. This CDR3 spans 12 amino acids. The CDR3 DNA follows: TGTGCCAGCTCGACAGGGGGCACTGGCTACACCTTC. The encoded protein is CASSTGGTGYTF.

This sequence joins TRBV7-8 and TRBJ1-2; 8 bases are shared with TRBD1. This CDR3 has 16 amino acids. V was pared by 2 bases and J by 5 bases, with 10 bases of the junction left unmatched. Germline CDR1 SGHVS, CDR2 FQNEAQ. The CDR3 here is CASSLTPGQAIYGYTF. The CDR3 nucleotides read TGTGCCAGCAGCTTAACACCGGGACAGGCGATTTATGGCTACACCTTC.

The chain recombines TRBV7-9 with TRBJ1-5; D possibly corresponds to TRBD1 (5 bases). Germline loops: CDR1 SEHNR, CDR2 FQNEAQ (reference sequence). CDR3 length equals 12 residues. Deletions cut 4 bases from V and 5 bases from J, with 6 bases between. The CDR3 nucleotides read TGTGCCAGCAGCTCACAGGATCAGCCCCAGCATTTT. It encodes CASSSQDQPQHF.

The chain couples TRBV7-4 to TRBJ1-1; D gene ambiguous. Deletions cut 4 bases from V and 6 bases from J, with 9 bases between. Germline loops: CDR1 SGHVT, CDR2 SQSDAQ. The CDR3 totals 12 residues. The CDR3 region has the DNA TGTGCCAGCAGCTCCTATGGGGCTGAAGCTTTCTTT. This translates into CASSSYGAEAFF.

The chain combines TRBV5-1 with TRBJ2-3; 8 positions agree with TRBD2. V lost 0 bases to trimming and J lost 4 bases; unmatched junction nucleotides: 7. The CDR3 runs to 16 residues. Per the germline V gene, CDR1 is SGHRS and CDR2 is YFSETQ. This CDR3 reads CASSLGGGGIADTQYF. CDR3 DNA sequence: TGCGCCAGCAGCTTGGGAGGCGGGGGGATCGCAGATACGCAGTATTTT.

This clonotype was recorded a few times. The chain uses TRBV10-3 and TRBJ2-1, with no clear D. Germline-derived CDR1 and CDR2 are ENHRY and SYGVKD. V lost 3 bases to trimming and J lost 9 bases, with 15 bases between them. This CDR3 contains 14 residues. CDR3 nucleotides: TGTGCCATCAGTGACCCCTTGTACAAGGGTGAGCAGTTCTTC. Protein: CAISDPLYKGEQFF.

V usage is TRBV3-1 and J usage is TRBJ2-5; no clear D. The germline V gene has CDR1 LGHDT and CDR2 YNNKEL (reference sequence). The V end lost 0 bases, the J end lost 2 bases, and 7 bases lay between the germline ends. There are 14 residues in the CDR3. CDR3 sequence (DNA): TGTGCCAGCAGCCAAGATGTATGGCAAGAGACCCAGTACTTC. Its translation is CASSQDVWQETQYF.

A few counts support this clonotype. This rearrangement joins TRBV7-9 to TRBJ2-3; TRBD2 might be the D (6 bases). The CDR3 extends over 16 amino acids. The ends were cut back, 1 base at V and 2 bases at J, with 13 bases in the middle. CDR1 is SEHNR, CDR2 FQNEAQ, per germline (reference sequence). CDR3 sequence (DNA): TGTGCCAGCAGCTTAGTGGCGGGACTTCTCACAGATACGCAGTATTTT. It specifies CASSLVAGLLTDTQYF.

The chain uses TRBV12-3 or TRBV12-4 and TRBJ2-1, with D possibly TRBD2 on 6 matching bases. The CDR3 is 17 amino acids. V was trimmed by 1 base and J by 3 bases, leaving 16 bases between them. The DNA for the CDR3 is TGTGCCAGCAGTTTAGGGGGATTGGGGACTTACTACAATGAGCAGTTCTTC. Translation: CASSLGGLGTYYNEQFF.

This clonotype was recorded a few times. The rearrangement joins TRBV5-1 to TRBJ2-3; TRBD2 matches at 8 bases. CDR1 SGHRS and CDR2 YFSETQ come from the germline V gene. V lost 4 bases to trimming and J lost 2 bases; unmatched junction nucleotides: 6. This CDR3 is built from 15 residues. The CDR3 loop reads CASSLSTSDTDTQYF. CDR3 nucleotides: TGCGCCAGCAGCCTATCGACTAGCGACACAGATACGCAGTATTTT.

The genes are TRBV5-1 and TRBJ1-4; D might be TRBD1 (5 bases). Trimming removed 0 bases at V and 4 bases at J, with 10 bases between. The CDR3 consists of 15 residues. Germline-derived CDR1 and CDR2 are SGHRS and YFSETQ. CDR3 DNA sequence: TGCGCCAGCAGCTTGGAGGGGTCCGATAATGAAAAACTGTTTTTT. The encoded protein is CASSLEGSDNEKLFF.

In this sample, this clonotype turned up a few times. The chain couples TRBV20-1 to TRBJ2-2; unclear D gene. V dropped 3 bases and J dropped 0 bases, with 8 bases sitting between them. The CDR3 is made up of 14 amino acids. Germline CDR1 reads DFQATT; CDR2 reads SNEGSKA (reference sequence). The CDR3 spells CSASLAANTGELFF. The DNA for the CDR3 is TGCAGTGCTAGTCTCGCAGCGAACACCGGGGAGCTGTTTTTT.

The rearrangement joins TRBV10-2 to TRBJ1-2, with a possible D match to TRBD1 (6 bases). The CDR3 has 17 amino acids. V was shortened by 2 bases and J by 0 bases, with 16 bases between the two germline ends. Germline loops: CDR1 WSHSY, CDR2 SAAADI. The CDR3: CASSEGGQKASNYGYTF. The CDR3 DNA reads TGCGCCAGCAGTGAGGGGGGGCAGAAAGCCTCTAACTATGGCTACACCTTC.

This clonotype was detected only once. The chain couples TRBV9 to TRBJ2-7; D perhaps matches TRBD2 (6 bases). CDR1 and CDR2 (germline): SGDLS, YYNGEE. The CDR3 contains 15 residues. The V end lost 0 bases, the J end lost 3 bases, and 13 bases lay between the germline ends. The CDR3 here is CASSVDMGLDYEQYF. Written as DNA, the CDR3 is TGTGCCAGCAGCGTAGATATGGGACTCGACTACGAGCAGTACTTC.

The V gene is TRBV25-1, the J gene TRBJ2-2; 9 bases are a match to TRBD2. The length of the CDR3 is 16 residues. Trimming took 3 bases from V and 5 from J; bases not matched to a gene: 7. CDR1 is MGHDK and CDR2 is SYGVNS in the germline V gene. DNA of the CDR3: TGTGCCAGCAGTGAGCCCGCAAGCGGGAGGACCGGGGAGCTGTTTTTT. Translated: CASSEPASGRTGELFF.

This clonotype was observed a handful of times. CDR3 bases: TGCGCCAGCAGCCTATTACCGGGACAAACAGGAGGAGATACGCAGTATTTT. As protein: CASSLLPGQTGGDTQYF. This chain links TRBV5-1 with TRBJ2-3, with D tentatively TRBD1 (6 bases). Germline values: CDR1 SGHRS, CDR2 YFSETQ. The CDR3 length is 17 residues. Trimming took 4 bases from V and 5 from J, leaving 23 bases between them.

The V and J genes are TRBV7-9 and TRBJ1-2, with 7 bases aligning to TRBD1. Germline-derived CDR1 and CDR2 are SEHNR and FQNEAQ (reference sequence). The V and J ends lost 3 bases and 6 bases, in that order; junction bases with no gene match: 4. The CDR3 is made up of 13 amino acids. DNA of the CDR3: TGTGCCAGCAGCTTCGGCAGGGGGAATGGCTACACCTTC. It encodes CASSFGRGNGYTF.

A few counts support this clonotype. The chain recombines TRBV27 with TRBJ2-7; possibly TRBD2 for D (5 bases). The CDR3 runs to 14 residues. The V end lost 8 bases, the J end lost 0 bases, and 14 bases lay between the germline ends. Germline assignment: CDR1 MNHEY and CDR2 SMNVEV (reference sequence). Written as DNA, the CDR3 is TGTGCCAGCCGCGCGTTGGGGAGCTCCTACGAGCAGTACTTC. It translates to CASRALGSSYEQYF.